One sample yielded the 20 T cell receptor beta chains listed below, sequenced in a study of follicular helper T cells after annual influenza vaccination. Time point meaning: 2014-2015 season, 7 days after vaccination. Profiling relied on immunoSEQ multiplex PCR, and the TCRdb table lists in-frame clones only, not all of them. The sample lists around 15,000 clones, about 81% seen once, with approximately 1.3% in the top ten. The specimen was CXCR5+ CD38- circulating T follicular helper cells from blood, collected 7 days after influenza vaccination. The subset is: circulating Tfh, non-naive CD4+CXCR5+PD-1+ (ICOS+CD38+ or ICOS-CD38-). All receptors come from an adult who received the influenza vaccine.

The chain has TRBV29-1 and TRBJ1-4; D is uncertain. Germline V gene lookup returns CDR1 SQVTM and CDR2 ANQGSEA. The V end was cut by 6 bases, the J end by 0 bases, with 5 bases between. The CDR3 has 12 residues. CDR3 nucleotides: TGCAGCGTCGGGACAACTAATGAAAAACTGTTTTTT. It codes for CSVGTTNEKLFF.

This chain connects TRBV15 to TRBJ2-7; 7 bases fit TRBD1. Losses at the gene ends were 0 bases for V and 2 bases for J; bases not matched to a gene: 10. Germline V gene lookup returns CDR1 LNHNV and CDR2 YYDKDF (reference sequence). CDR3 size: 17 residues. For the CDR3, the DNA is TGTGCCACCAGCAGAGATAAAGGGACAGAGAGGGCCTACGAGCAGTACTTC. Translating gives CATSRDKGTERAYEQYF.

This sequence joins TRBV7-6 and TRBJ2-3, with 8 bases that match TRBD2. Losses at the gene ends were 1 base for V and 4 bases for J; bases not matched to a gene: 7. The CDR3 loop spans 16 amino acids. Germline values: CDR1 SGHVS, CDR2 FNYEAQ. CDR3 region: CASSLGSTSAPDTQYF. The DNA for the CDR3 is TGTGCCAGCAGCTTAGGATCGACTAGCGCCCCAGATACGCAGTATTTT.

The CDR3 is CASRQTDSGANVLTF. Here the CDR3 DNA reads TGTGCCAGCAGGCAGACAGACTCTGGGGCCAACGTCCTGACTTTC. The V gene is TRBV2, the J gene TRBJ2-6; possible D gene TRBD1, 5 bases. The CDR3 is made up of 15 amino acids. Trimming took off 6 bases at V and 0 bases at J, with 9 bases between the two ends. Germline V gene data show CDR1 as SNHLY and CDR2 as FYNNEI.

The chain carries TRBV6-1 and TRBJ1-6; 7 bases map to TRBD1. This CDR3 has 14 amino acids. The V and J ends lost 10 bases and 7 bases, in that order; junction bases with no gene match: 10. Germline assignment: CDR1 MNHNS and CDR2 SASEGT. CDR3 nucleotide sequence: TGTGCCATATTGGGGACAGCCTTAAATTCACCCCTCCACTTT. Translated, it gives CAILGTALNSPLHF.

In its sample, this clone was seen a few times. The chain combines TRBV6-1 with TRBJ1-1; D gene unclear. This CDR3 is built from 13 residues. The germline V gene encodes CDR1 MNHNS and CDR2 SASEGT. Trimming removed 2 bases at V and 2 bases at J, with 6 bases between. CDR3 loop: CASSEQTNTEAFF. DNA of the CDR3: TGTGCCAGCAGTGAACAGACTAACACTGAAGCTTTCTTT.

J is TRBJ2-7 and V is TRBV6-1; D gene uncertain. Trimming cost V 3 bases and J 1 base, with 10 bases left between them. Looked up from germline, CDR1 is MNHNS and CDR2 is SASEGT. This CDR3 comprises 14 residues. The CDR3 spells CASSDPTNSYEQYF. The CDR3 DNA follows: TGTGCCAGCAGTGACCCCACTAATTCCTACGAGCAGTACTTC.

The chain has TRBV6-1 and TRBJ1-5, with D possibly being TRBD1 (5 bases). Between the trimmed V and J ends, which lost 4 bases and 0 bases, there was a span of 10 bases. Germline V lookup: CDR1 MNHNS, CDR2 SASEGT. The CDR3 has 15 amino acids. CDR3 DNA: TGTGCCAGCAGTGTACAGGCAAATAGCAATCAGCCCCAGCATTTT. Translated: CASSVQANSNQPQHF.

This clone was found a few times. V gene TRBV6-4 combines with J gene TRBJ2-7; D might be TRBD1 (6 bases). The CDR3 spans 15 residues. Germline assignment: CDR1 MRHNA and CDR2 SNTAGT. V was shortened by 6 bases and J by 2 bases, with 17 bases between the two germline ends. CDR3 region: CASRSIFPGAYEQYF. CDR3 in DNA: TGTGCCAGCAGATCTATTTTTCCAGGGGCCTACGAGCAGTACTTC.

The V and J genes are TRBV4-2 and TRBJ2-2, with 8 nucleotides matching TRBD2. This CDR3 comprises 17 residues. Germline loops: CDR1 LGHNA, CDR2 YNFKEQ. With V trimmed by 0 bases and J by 6 bases, 9 bases remained unmatched. The CDR3 protein is CASSQEGTRKGAGELFF. CDR3 nucleotides: TGTGCCAGCAGCCAAGAAGGGACTAGGAAGGGCGCCGGGGAGCTGTTTTTT.

The gene calls are TRBV28 and TRBJ1-1, with TRBD1 identical over 9 bases. The CDR3 loop spans 15 amino acids. The trim removed 5 bases at V and 4 bases at J, leaving 8 bases unmatched. The germline CDR1 and CDR2 sequences are MDHEN and SYDVKM. The CDR3 sequence: CASSEDRGRGTEAFF. The CDR3 nucleotides are TGTGCCAGCAGTGAGGACAGGGGAAGGGGCACTGAAGCTTTCTTT.

The chain combines TRBV6-6 with TRBJ2-7; D perhaps matches TRBD2 (5 bases). The CDR3 has 12 amino acids. Trimming shortened V by 4 bases and J by 4 bases, and 8 bases separated the two germline ends. CDR1 is MNHNY and CDR2 is SVGAGI in the germline V gene (reference sequence). Here the CDR3 DNA reads TGTGCCAGCAGTTTCGGGGAATACGAGCAGTACTTC. Protein: CASSFGEYEQYF.

This chain joins TRBV5-1 and TRBJ1-1; weak D call: TRBD1 (5 bases). V gave up 4 bases and J gave up 7 bases, with 17 bases separating them. CDR1 and CDR2 (germline): SGHRS, YFSETQ. CDR3 length: 14 residues. The CDR3 coding sequence is TGCGCCAGCAGCCGGGAGGGGAGGGGTGATGAAGCTTTCTTT. Translation gives CASSREGRGDEAFF. Full variable domain (remainder filled in from reference TRBV5-1 and TRBJ1-1): KAGVTQTPRYLIKTRGQQVTLSCSPISGHRSVSWYQQTPGQGLQFLFEYFSETQRNKGNFPGRFSGRQFSNSRSEMNVSTLELGDSALYLCASSREGRGDEAFFGQGTRLTVV.

The V call is TRBV6-5, the J call TRBJ1-5, with a possible D match to TRBD1 (6 bases). The CDR3 runs 14 residues. V was trimmed by 4 bases and J by 4 bases, leaving 11 bases between them. Germline V gives CDR1 MNHEY, CDR2 SVGAGI. The CDR3 coding sequence is TGTGCCAGCAGTTTCAACAGGGAGAATCAGCCCCAGCATTTT. The encoded protein is CASSFNRENQPQHF.

This chain links TRBV7-9 with TRBJ2-3; 7 nucleotides align to TRBD1. The length of the CDR3 is 17 residues. Per germline, CDR1 SEHNR and CDR2 FQNEAQ (reference sequence). J was trimmed by 2 bases and V by 5 bases; bases with no gene match: 13. CDR3 in DNA: TGTGCCAGCAGCCTCTTAGACAGGGCCCCCTTCACAGATACGCAGTATTTT. This translates into CASSLLDRAPFTDTQYF.

The genes are TRBV10-3 and TRBJ1-3; 8 bases agree with TRBD1. CDR1 is ENHRY, CDR2 SYGVKD, per germline. V lost 7 bases and J lost 6; bases outside the gene matches: 8. The CDR3 is made up of 14 amino acids. CDR3 in amino acids: CAIMPDRALNTIYF. The CDR3 DNA is TGTGCCATCATGCCGGACAGGGCTCTAAACACCATATATTTT.

V and J are TRBV6-1 and TRBJ1-1, with 11 bases lining up with TRBD1. V gave up 0 bases and J gave up 5 bases; unmatched junction bases: 2. This CDR3 is 15 amino acids long. The germline V gene has CDR1 MNHNS and CDR2 SASEGT. The CDR3 loop reads CASSEAGQGATEAFF. The CDR3 coding sequence is TGTGCCAGCAGTGAAGCAGGACAGGGGGCGACTGAAGCTTTCTTT.

The rearrangement links TRBV4-2 to TRBJ2-7; D may be TRBD1 (6 bases). Trimming took off 2 bases at V and 4 bases at J, with 9 bases between the two ends. The CDR3 length is 13 residues. The germline V gene has CDR1 LGHNA and CDR2 YNFKEQ. This chain's CDR3 is CASSQTQGYEQYF. The DNA for the CDR3 is TGTGCCAGCAGCCAAACCCAGGGGTACGAGCAGTACTTC.

The chain is built from TRBV19 and TRBJ2-5, with 9 bases that match TRBD2. TRBJ2-7 explains the end of the DNA better; the J call may be wrong. Looked up from germline, CDR1 is LNHDA and CDR2 is SQIVND (reference sequence). The length of the CDR3 is 15 residues. The CDR3 DNA follows: TGTGCCAGTAGTCCATCCGGGACTAGCTTTTCCGAGCAGTACTTC. This encodes CASSPSGTSFSEQYF.

The chain recombines TRBV5-1 with TRBJ2-3, with a weak D call TRBD2 (5 bases). The CDR3 sequence is 15 residues long. The germline V and J ends were trimmed by 4 bases and 0 bases, with 12 bases remaining between them. Germline CDR1 SGHRS, CDR2 YFSETQ. The CDR3 coding sequence is TGCGCCAGCAGCAAGCTGGGAGTTAGCACAGATACGCAGTATTTT. As protein: CASSKLGVSTDTQYF.